This entry features one T cell receptor (beta chain) sequence. Antigen unknown. This specimen comes from a study of cytomegalovirus exposure and HLA in healthy donors. Regarding the study as a whole: Most CMV-associated TCR beta chains appeared HLA-restricted in a later analysis. Versus the roughly 670-donor mean, an Asian-associated ancestry cluster reportedly showed fewer N-insertions in a later analysis. Presence/absence analyses supposed approximately even sequencing depth among donors.

This CDR3 has 13 amino acids. Trimming shortened V by 1 base and J by 8 bases, and 11 bases separated the two germline ends. The V gene's germline CDR1 is MNHNS and CDR2 SASEGT. In the PCR, 60 Vbeta and 13 Jbeta primers were used. Sequencing was performed with immunoSEQ multiplex PCR; in TCRdb, only in-frame clones are kept and a portion is missing. The sample records roughly 200,000 clones, 82% being singletons. The chain has TRBV6-1 and TRBJ1-1; D not resolved. The clonotype was recovered from a woman aged 40 to 50 in good health and CMV-seronegative. The source material was PBMCs. The CDR3 protein is CASSEGQTLEAFF. In nucleotides, the CDR3 is TGTGCCAGCAGTGAAGGGCAGACACTCGAAGCTTTCTTT.